This T cell receptor beta chain came from a study of T-cell reconstitution after alpha-beta-depleted transplantation in children. CDR3 length: 17 residues. V shed 4 bases and J 2 bases; nucleotides not matched to a gene: 11. CDR1 and CDR2 from the germline V gene are SGDLS and YYNGEE. Unique molecular identifiers tagged the TCRbeta library. Each CDR3 protein is one row after TCRdb ran MiXCR on the PCR reads. The sample has around 250,000 distinct CDR3 sequences; around 9.6% are singletons. The clonotype originates from a human donor who donated a stem cell graft to a child with SCID. The chain couples TRBV9 to TRBJ2-2; 7 positions agree with TRBD1. The sequenced sample was PBMCs from the stem cell graft donor, obtained from the stem cell graft. This chain's CDR3 is CASSFRQQGPNTGELFF. The CDR3 DNA follows: TGTGCCAGCAGCTTCAGACAACAGGGGCCAAACACCGGGGAGCTGTTTTTT.